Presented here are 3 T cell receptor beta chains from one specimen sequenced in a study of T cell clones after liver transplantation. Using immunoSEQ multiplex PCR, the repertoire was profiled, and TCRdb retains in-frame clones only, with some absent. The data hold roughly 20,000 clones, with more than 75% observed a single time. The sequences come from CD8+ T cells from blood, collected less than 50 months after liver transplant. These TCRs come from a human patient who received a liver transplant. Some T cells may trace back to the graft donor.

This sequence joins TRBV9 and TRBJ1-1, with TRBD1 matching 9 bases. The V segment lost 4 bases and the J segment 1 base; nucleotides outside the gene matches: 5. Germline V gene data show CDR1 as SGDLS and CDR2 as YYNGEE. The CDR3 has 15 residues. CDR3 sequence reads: CASSPLDRGNTEAFF. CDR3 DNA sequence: TGTGCCAGCAGCCCACTGGACAGGGGGAACACTGAAGCTTTCTTT.

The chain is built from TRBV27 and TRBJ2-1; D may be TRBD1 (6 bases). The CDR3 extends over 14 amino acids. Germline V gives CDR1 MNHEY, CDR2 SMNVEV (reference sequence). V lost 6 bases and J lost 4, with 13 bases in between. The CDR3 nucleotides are TGTGCCAGCAGCTGGACAGTAAATTACAATGAGCAGTTCTTC. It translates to CASSWTVNYNEQFF.

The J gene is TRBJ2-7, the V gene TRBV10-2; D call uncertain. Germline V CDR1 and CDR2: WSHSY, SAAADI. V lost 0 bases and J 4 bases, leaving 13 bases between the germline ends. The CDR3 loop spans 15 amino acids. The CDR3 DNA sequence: TGCGCCAGCAGTGAGTCGAGTTTCCGGAGTTACGAGCAGTACTTC. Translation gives CASSESSFRSYEQYF.